The T cell receptor (beta chain) described here comes from a study of spatial heterogeneity in lung cancer. Time point meaning: sample taken at primary tumor resection. Whole RNA was taken from tumor, nontumor lung or frozen PBMC; it was then sequenced unsorted. Samples were donated by 72 untreated early-stage non-small cell lung cancer patients. Each CDR3 protein is one row after TCRdb ran MiXCR on the 5' RACE reads. In the table there are under 50,000 distinct CDR3 sequences, around 5% of which are singletons. The study, taken as a whole, reports: Ubiquitous expanded tumor TCRs were observed in blood more at resection than follow-up.

This clonotype turned up a few times. Its target is not known. The source was PBMCs, collected at surgery. The sequence was obtained from a female donor with early-stage non-small cell lung cancer.

CDR3 sequence (DNA): TGTGCCAGCACCGGACATCAAGAGACCCAGTACTTC. Amino acids: CASTGHQETQYF. The chain combines TRBV5-8 with TRBJ2-5; tentative D call: TRBD1 (5 bases). Germline CDR1 SGHTS, CDR2 YDEGEE. Trimming took off 6 bases at V and 2 bases at J, with 8 bases between the two ends. The CDR3 covers 12 residues.